The 18 T cell receptor beta chains given below trace back to one sample, sequenced in a study of CD8 T cells in ankylosing spondylitis. TCRdb reprocessed the 5' RACE reads via MiXCR and lists one record per CDR3 protein. Of 150,000 to 200,000 distinct CDR3 sequences listed, over 10% are singletons. Sequencing was performed on blood, either unsorted or a sorted T cell fraction (not recorded which). The source is a female donor with ankylosing spondylitis or in good health (not recorded which).

This clonotype was observed at least ten times. V is TRBV6-5 and J is TRBJ1-4; no reliable D call. The germline V gene encodes CDR1 MNHEY and CDR2 SVGAGI. The CDR3 extends over 12 amino acids. V was clipped by 4 bases and J by 7 bases, with 7 bases between them. The chain's CDR3 is CASSSGGEKLFF. CDR3 bases: TGTGCCAGCAGTTCTGGTGGTGAAAAACTGTTTTTT.

This clonotype was found many times. CDR3 amino acids: CASSLGIVRSTDTQYF. In DNA, the CDR3 is TGCGCCAGCAGCTTGGGCATAGTACGGAGCACAGATACGCAGTATTTT. This sequence joins TRBV5-1 and TRBJ2-3; no firm D call. The germline V gene has CDR1 SGHRS and CDR2 YFSETQ. V lost 0 bases, J lost 0 bases, and 11 bases lay in between. The CDR3 has 16 amino acids.

The gene calls are TRBV25-1 and TRBJ2-2; D is possibly TRBD1 (6 bases). V was cut by 6 bases and J by 4 bases, with 12 bases left in between. The CDR3 consists of 14 residues. Germline CDR1 MGHDK, CDR2 SYGVNS. The CDR3 DNA reads TGTGCCAGCAGCCTTACAGGGTCCACCGGGGAGCTGTTTTTT. Translated, it gives CASSLTGSTGELFF. Complete variable domain (other parts from reference TRBV25-1 and TRBJ2-2): EADIYQTPRYLVIGTGKKITLECSQTMGHDKMYWYQQDPGMELHLIHYSYGVNSTEKGDLSSESTVSRIRTEHFPLTLESARPSHTSQYLCASSLTGSTGELFFGEGSRLTVL.

This clonotype has a count of ten or more. This sequence joins TRBV27 and TRBJ2-3; D not resolved. V lost 6 bases, J lost 2 bases, and 3 bases lay in between. This CDR3 spans 11 amino acids. The germline CDR1 and CDR2 sequences are MNHEY and SMNVEV (reference sequence). The CDR3 region is CASRSTDTQYF. The DNA of the CDR3 is TGTGCCAGCAGATCCACAGATACGCAGTATTTT.

As concerns this clonotype: A much larger clone lies one base from this, so it may be a read error. This chain connects TRBV6-2 or TRBV6-3 to TRBJ2-4; D is ambiguous. Germline loops: CDR1 MNHEY, CDR2 SVGEGT. The CDR3 runs 16 residues. The V end was cut by 5 bases, the J end by 0 bases, with 14 bases between. CDR3 region: CASSPPQSTAKNIQYF. The CDR3 DNA reads as TGTGCCAGCAGTCCACCGCAATCTACAGCCAAAAACATTCAGTACTTC.

This clonotype qualifies as medium-sized (0.01 to 0.1%). V is TRBV15 and J is TRBJ1-1, with TRBD1 identical over 7 bases. Germline CDR1 reads LNHNV; CDR2 reads YYDKDF (reference sequence). V was pared by 0 bases and J by 3 bases, with 4 bases of the junction left unmatched. The CDR3 is 15 amino acids. The CDR3 nucleotides are TGTGCCACCAGCAGAGAGGAAGACAGGGACACTGAAGCTTTCTTT. It is translated as CATSREEDRDTEAFF.

This clonotype appeared many times. The chain recombines TRBV24-1 with TRBJ1-1, with D possibly TRBD1 on 5 matching bases. This CDR3 has 11 residues. V was cut by 9 bases and J by 6 bases, with 10 bases left in between. Germline V gives CDR1 KGHDR, CDR2 SFDVKD. The CDR3 spells CATSQGPEAFF. The DNA for the CDR3 is TGTGCCACCTCTCAGGGCCCTGAAGCTTTCTTT.

This clonotype was picked up a small number of times. A single base separates this from a much larger clone, so it may be a read error. V is TRBV12-3 or TRBV12-4 and J is TRBJ1-3; no definite D call. The length of the CDR3 is 14 residues. The CDR3 here is CASTSGRSGNAIYF. CDR3 nucleotides: TGTGCCAGCACCTCGGGGAGGTCCGGAAACGCCATATATTTT.

This clonotype has ten or more counts. V usage is TRBV10-3 and J usage is TRBJ1-1; 9 bases align to TRBD1. V dropped 10 bases and J dropped 3; count of bases not matched to a gene: 18. The germline V gene encodes CDR1 ENHRY and CDR2 SYGVKD. The CDR3 extends over 17 amino acids. As DNA, the CDR3 is TGTGCCACCTCCCCCGGGACAGGGAAAGGGATTGACACTGAAGCTTTCTTT. It specifies CATSPGTGKGIDTEAFF.

This clonotype was seen at least ten times. V gene TRBV5-8 combines with J gene TRBJ1-5; perhaps TRBD1 as D (5 bases). Trimming left V 1 base short and J 7 bases short, with 12 bases between. CDR1 and CDR2 (germline): SGHTS, YDEGEE. This CDR3 has 14 amino acids. As DNA, the CDR3 is TGTGCCAGCAGCTTGACAGGCCGGGGGCAGCCCCAGCATTTT. Encoded protein: CASSLTGRGQPQHF.

This clonotype has a handful of counts. The rearrangement joins TRBV11-2 to TRBJ2-3; D not resolved. V dropped 4 bases and J dropped 4 bases, with 12 bases sitting between them. There are 14 residues in the CDR3. The germline CDR1 and CDR2 sequences are SGHAT and FQNNGV. The CDR3 spells CASSYRTGPDTQYF. For the CDR3, the DNA is TGTGCCAGCAGCTATCGAACCGGGCCAGATACGCAGTATTTT.

This clonotype was seen at least ten times. This chain connects TRBV20-1 to TRBJ1-1; the match to TRBD1 covers 8 bases. The CDR3 totals 14 residues. Trimming took 2 bases from V and 4 from J; bases not matched to a gene: 6. Germline assignment: CDR1 DFQATT and CDR2 SNEGSKA (reference sequence). The CDR3 loop reads CSARIQTGVTEAFF. DNA of the CDR3: TGCAGTGCTAGAATTCAGACAGGGGTCACTGAAGCTTTCTTT.

This clonotype was counted ten times or more. CDR3 residues: CASSLGPQGVDSEQYF. As DNA, the CDR3 is TGTGCCAGCAGCTTAGGGCCACAGGGGGTAGACAGCGAGCAGTACTTC. The rearrangement uses TRBV7-9 and TRBJ2-7, with TRBD1 matching over 8 bases. The CDR3 has 16 residues. Per the germline V gene, CDR1 is SEHNR and CDR2 is FQNEAQ (reference sequence). J gave up 6 bases and V 1 base, and 11 bases lay outside the gene matches.

The chain recombines TRBV2 with TRBJ2-7, with 12 positions matching TRBD1. Looked up from germline, CDR1 is SNHLY and CDR2 is FYNNEI. This CDR3 has 13 residues. Trimming took 6 bases from V and 7 from J; bases not matched to a gene: 4. The CDR3 loop reads CASRGTGGKEQYF. The CDR3 nucleotides read TGTGCCAGCAGGGGGACAGGGGGCAAAGAGCAGTACTTC. Variable domain in full (rest from reference TRBV2 and TRBJ2-7): EPEVTQTPSHQVTQMGQEVILRCVPISNHLYFYWYRQILGQKVEFLVSFYNNEISEKSEIFDDQFSVERPDGSNFTLKIRSTKLEDSAMYFCASRGTGGKEQYFGPGTRLTVT.

Points on this clonotype: A clone one base away is much larger, so this may be a read error. The chain recombines TRBV5-1 with TRBJ2-5; 8 bases map to TRBD1. The germline V gene has CDR1 SGHRS and CDR2 YFSETQ. The CDR3 has 15 amino acids. The CDR3 loop reads CASSPTGTGEETRYF. The CDR3 coding sequence is TGCGCCAGCAGCCCGACCGGGACAGGAGAAGAGACCCGGTACTTC.

The table lists this clonotype with a few counts. This chain connects TRBV19 to TRBJ2-2; 8 bases align to TRBD1. Per germline, CDR1 LNHDA and CDR2 SQIVND (reference sequence). The CDR3 consists of 13 residues. The V segment lost 5 bases and the J segment 6 bases; nucleotides outside the gene matches: 2. CDR3 nucleotides: TGTGCCAGTAGTGTGGACAGGGCCGGGGAGCTGTTTTTT. It yields the protein CASSVDRAGELFF.

This clonotype was found a few times. V and J are TRBV5-1 and TRBJ2-2; possibly TRBD1 for D (5 bases). Germline CDR1 is SGHRS and CDR2 is YFSETQ. V lost 1 base to trimming and J lost 3 bases, with 13 bases between them. The CDR3 runs 16 residues. The CDR3 nucleotides read TGCGCCAGCAGCTTGATTCAGGGCGGTCACACCGGGGAGCTGTTTTTT. Protein sequence: CASSLIQGGHTGELFF.

This clonotype came up many times. The gene calls are TRBV4-3 and TRBJ1-4; D is perhaps TRBD1 (5 bases). The germline V gene has CDR1 LGHNA and CDR2 YSLEER. Trimming removed 3 bases from V and 4 bases from J, with 12 bases in between. The CDR3 sequence is 15 residues long. The CDR3 DNA sequence: TGCGCCAGCAGCCAGGGGGGAGTGATTAATGAAAAACTGTTTTTT. Its translation: CASSQGGVINEKLFF.